This T cell receptor beta chain was obtained from a study of OX40 agonist ivuxolimab in advanced cancers. For the wider study: Ivuxolimab was an agonistic, fully human IgG2 monoclonal antibody directed against OX40 (CD134), a costimulatory receptor. The paper reports the monotherapy dose-escalation portion (N ≈ 50 patients) of the phase I ivuxolimab trial. Peripheral TCRbeta sequencing aimed to test whether ivuxolimab altered TCR sequence diversity and caused clonal T-cell expansion. Patients were allowed to have had prior anti-PD-1, anti-PD-L1 or anti-CTLA-4 therapy, and approximately 40% of the dose-escalation patients had been treated with checkpoint inhibitors. Intravenous ivuxolimab was administered to patients every 2 weeks at six dose levels: 0.01, 0.1, 0.3, 1.5, 3 and 10 mg/kg. Of the 50 to 55 dose-escalation patients, hepatocellular carcinoma was present in around 20, melanoma in around 15, renal cell carcinoma in 9 and head and neck cancer in 9. In the dose-escalation cohort, more than 80% of patients were male, and the mean age was roughly 56 years with a range of roughly 23 to 79. Partial responses occurred in three dose-escalation patients, of whom one had hepatocellular carcinoma and two had cutaneous melanoma. Study-wide findings and limitations: After ivuxolimab, CD8+ T cells had more expanded clones than CD4+ T cells on average. The antigen specificity of the peripheral T cells that underwent clonal expansion was not determined. At doses of 0.1 to 3.0 mg/kg, clonal expansion of both CD4+ and CD8+ T cells in blood was seen between baseline and week 6. In the 0.1-3.0 mg/kg groups, partial responders had among the lowest normalized peripheral clonal expansion, particularly in CD8+ T cells. Low levels of normalized T-cell clonal expansion were also seen in some patients who did not respond.

In regard to this clone: This receptor's antigen is unknown. The sample holds no much larger clone one base away, and base qualities are not on file.

CDR1 and CDR2, per the germline V gene (reference sequence), are SEHNR and FQNEAQ. V sheds 6 bases and J sheds 6 bases, leaving 9 bases between their ends. Including the terminal cysteine and phenylalanine, the CDR3 comprises 11 residues. Just CDR3 DNA is preserved here, 33 bases in frame from base 1. The trial excluded patients who had a history of autoimmune disease or who were on systemic immunosuppression. Peripheral blood for TCR sequencing was collected from all dose cohorts at baseline, on cycle 4 day 1, and on cycle 7 day 1. The samples were taken from a phase I, first-in-human, multicenter, open-label dose-escalation trial of ivuxolimab. The trial enrolled adults with locally advanced or metastatic head and neck squamous cell, hepatocellular, melanoma or renal cell carcinoma. CD4+ and CD8+ T cells were sorted separately from peripheral blood before TCR sequencing. For sequencing of the TCRbeta CDR3 region, genomic DNA was extracted from the sorted cells. TCRbeta CDR3 regions were sequenced using the immunoSEQ Assay. The clones in this table, taken by TCRdb from immuneACCESS, are in-frame only. Not every clone is retained; where verified, under half of the shortfall comes from an unresolved V gene, and the cause of the rest is unknown. Here the sample has around 70,000 clones; approximately 82% occur a single time. In total, the top ten clones hold 0.9% to 1.4% of the sample.

The sample was CD4+ or CD8+ T cells sorted from blood, taken in a trial of the OX40 agonist ivuxolimab. The receptor was isolated from an adult with an advanced solid tumor such as melanoma, head and neck, liver or kidney cancer. The sequence is built from TRBV7-9 and TRBJ2-7; the D gene identity is not certain. The sequenced DNA is TGTGCCAGCAGGCAGATGGGCGAGCAGTACTTC. Its protein reads: CASRQMGEQYF.